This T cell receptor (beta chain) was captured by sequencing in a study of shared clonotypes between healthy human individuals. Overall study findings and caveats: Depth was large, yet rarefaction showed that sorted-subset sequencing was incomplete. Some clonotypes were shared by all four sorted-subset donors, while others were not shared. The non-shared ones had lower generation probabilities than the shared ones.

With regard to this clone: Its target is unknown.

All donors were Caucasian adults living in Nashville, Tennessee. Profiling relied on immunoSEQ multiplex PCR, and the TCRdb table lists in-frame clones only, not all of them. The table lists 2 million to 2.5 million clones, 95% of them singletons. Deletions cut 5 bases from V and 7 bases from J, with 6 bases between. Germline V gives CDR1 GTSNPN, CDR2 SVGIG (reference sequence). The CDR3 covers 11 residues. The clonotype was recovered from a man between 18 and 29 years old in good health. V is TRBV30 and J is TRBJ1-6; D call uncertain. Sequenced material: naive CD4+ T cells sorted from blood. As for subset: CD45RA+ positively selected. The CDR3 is CAWGENSPLHF. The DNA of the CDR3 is TGTGCCTGGGGAGAGAATTCACCCCTCCACTTT.